The present T cell receptor beta chain was sequenced within a study of blood T cell repertoires in COVID-19. V lost 5 bases and J lost 5; bases outside the gene matches: 14. CDR3 length: 16 residues. Per the germline V gene, CDR1 is SGHRS and CDR2 is YFSETQ. Profiling relied on immunoSEQ multiplex PCR, and the TCRdb table lists in-frame clones only, not all of them. This table has roughly 500,000 clones, approximately 88% appearing once. The sample consisted of PBMCs or T cells enriched from blood (not recorded which). The chain uses TRBV5-1 and TRBJ1-1; the match to TRBD1 covers 8 bases. The receptor was isolated from a woman in her thirties or forties who had recovered from COVID-19. This CDR3 reads CASSTGTGWEETEAFF. CDR3 bases: TGCGCCAGCAGTACCGGGACAGGTTGGGAGGAAACTGAAGCTTTCTTT.